This entry lists 25 T cell receptor beta chains sequenced from one sample in a study of blood T cell repertoires in COVID-19. This table comes from immunoSEQ multiplex PCR, and its TCRdb copy is limited to in-frame clones, with some not included. The repertoire holds fewer than 500,000 clones, approximately 90% seen once, with 0.8% to 0.85% in the top ten. Input material: peripheral blood. Receptors originate from a man between 18 and 29 years old with COVID-19, enrolled during active disease.

This clone was counted at least ten times. V gene TRBV5-8 combines with J gene TRBJ2-3, with 9 nucleotides matching TRBD1. Trimming removed 3 bases from V and 1 base from J; junction bases left unmatched: 0. The germline V gene has CDR1 SGHTS and CDR2 YDEGEE. The CDR3 is made up of 14 amino acids. The CDR3 loop reads CASSWDRGTDTQYF. The CDR3 coding sequence is TGTGCCAGCAGCTGGGACAGGGGCACAGATACGCAGTATTTT.

V is TRBV7-8 and J is TRBJ1-2; 8 nucleotides line up with TRBD1. The CDR3 has 16 amino acids. Losses at the gene ends were 2 bases for V and 6 bases for J; bases not matched to a gene: 11. CDR1 and CDR2 from the germline V gene are SGHVS and FQNEAQ. The CDR3 DNA is TGTGCCAGCAGCTTATTTGGGGGTACAGGGGGGAATGGCTACACCTTC. This codes for CASSLFGGTGGNGYTF.

The chain joins TRBV2 to TRBJ1-3; D remains unclear. CDR1 SNHLY and CDR2 FYNNEI come from the germline V gene. The ends were cut back, 5 bases at V and 0 bases at J, with 14 bases in the middle. This CDR3 region has 16 residues. The CDR3 nucleotides are TGTGCCAGCAGTCCCGGGAATACCCACTCTGGAAACACCATATATTTT. It yields the protein CASSPGNTHSGNTIYF.

This chain joins TRBV5-1 and TRBJ2-1; 10 positions match TRBD2. Germline CDR1 is SGHRS and CDR2 is YFSETQ. The CDR3 totals 15 residues. V lost 0 bases to trimming and J lost 4 bases; unmatched junction nucleotides: 1. The CDR3 protein is CASSLVAGGYNEQFF. In DNA form, the CDR3 reads TGCGCCAGCAGCTTGGTAGCGGGGGGTTACAATGAGCAGTTCTTC.

The chain couples TRBV15 to TRBJ2-4; perhaps TRBD2 as D (6 bases). The germline V and J ends were trimmed by 1 base and 0 bases, with 7 bases remaining between them. Germline V gene data show CDR1 as LNHNV and CDR2 as YYDKDF (reference sequence). The CDR3 totals 15 residues. CDR3 nucleotides: TGTGCCACCAGCAGAGTCGGGGGAGCCAAAAACATTCAGTACTTC. Encoded protein: CATSRVGGAKNIQYF.

The chain uses TRBV27 and TRBJ1-6; the D gene is possibly TRBD1 (5 bases). The germline V gene has CDR1 MNHEY and CDR2 SMNVEV (reference sequence). V was cut by 7 bases and J by 5 bases, with 18 bases left in between. The CDR3 has 16 amino acids. This chain's CDR3 is CASTLFGQGNNSPLHF. CDR3 coding DNA: TGTGCCAGCACCCTTTTTGGGCAGGGAAATAATTCACCCCTCCACTTT.

The chain has TRBV4-1 and TRBJ1-5; 12 bases map to TRBD1. CDR3 length: 16 residues. Trimming at V came to 4 bases and at J to 11 bases, leaving 12 bases not matched to a gene. Per germline, CDR1 MGHRA and CDR2 YSYEKL. The CDR3 DNA sequence: TGCGCCAGCAGCCGATCCGGGACAGGGGGCGTGAAAACCCAGCATTTT. Translated: CASSRSGTGGVKTQHF.

This clone was detected only once. V gene TRBV19 combines with J gene TRBJ1-3; 10 nucleotides match TRBD1. This CDR3 contains 13 residues. The trim removed 8 bases at V and 4 bases at J, leaving 2 bases unmatched. Germline loops: CDR1 LNHDA, CDR2 SQIVND (reference sequence). CDR3 region: CASRQGAGNTIYF. For the CDR3, the DNA is TGTGCCAGTCGACAGGGGGCAGGAAACACCATATATTTT. Supplemented by reference TRBV19 and TRBJ1-3, the full variable domain reads DGGITQSPKYLFRKEGQNVTLSCEQNLNHDAMYWYRQDPGQGLRLIYYSQIVNDFQKGDIAEGYSVSREKKESFPLTVTSAQKNPTAFYLCASRQGAGNTIYFGEGSWLTVV.

This rearrangement joins TRBV5-4 to TRBJ1-1, with D uncertain. The CDR3 length is 13 residues. The germline V gene encodes CDR1 SGHNT and CDR2 YYREEE (reference sequence). Trimming took off 5 bases at V and 1 base at J, with 9 bases between the two ends. The CDR3 reads CASRPRENTEAFF. Here the CDR3 DNA reads TGTGCCAGCAGACCCCGGGAGAACACTGAAGCTTTCTTT.

This clone was observed once. V gene TRBV6-5 combines with J gene TRBJ2-5, with D perhaps matching TRBD2 (6 bases). V lost 6 bases to trimming and J lost 4 bases, with 12 bases between them. This CDR3 contains 13 residues. The germline CDR1 and CDR2 sequences are MNHEY and SVGAGI. CDR3 sequence reads: CASRGGMRETQYF. The CDR3 DNA is TGTGCCAGCAGGGGGGGAATGAGAGAGACCCAGTACTTC.

The V gene is TRBV18, the J gene TRBJ1-1; 9 bases agree with TRBD1. CDR1 and CDR2 from the germline V gene are KGHSH and LQKENI. The CDR3 runs 15 residues. V was clipped by 3 bases and J by 1 base; unmatched bases: 3. The CDR3 sequence: CASSPGTGQNTEAFF. The CDR3 DNA reads TGTGCCAGCTCACCGGGGACAGGGCAGAACACTGAAGCTTTCTTT.

The chain combines TRBV27 with TRBJ1-5; D may be TRBD1 (5 bases). Germline V CDR1 and CDR2: MNHEY, SMNVEV (reference sequence). This CDR3 contains 14 residues. Trimming cost V 5 bases and J 3 bases, with 11 bases left between them. CDR3 in DNA: TGTGCCAGCAGTGCAGGGCCCCACAATCAGCCCCAGCATTTT. Its translation is CASSAGPHNQPQHF.

This clone is a singleton in its sample. The CDR3 here is CASTADYNEQFF. In DNA form, the CDR3 reads TGTGCCAGCACAGCGGACTACAATGAGCAGTTCTTC. V and J are TRBV2 and TRBJ2-1, with D perhaps matching TRBD2 (5 bases). The CDR3 runs to 12 residues. Germline loops: CDR1 SNHLY, CDR2 FYNNEI. V lost 7 bases to trimming and J lost 3 bases, with 7 bases between them.

V is TRBV5-6 and J is TRBJ2-1; possible D gene TRBD2, 6 bases. The CDR3 length is 12 residues. Germline V gene data show CDR1 as SGHDT and CDR2 as YYEEEE. V shed 0 bases and J shed 9 bases, with 7 bases lying between them. The CDR3 nucleotides read TGTGCCAGCAGCTTGGGGCGGGGTGAGCAGTTCTTC. It translates to CASSLGRGEQFF.

V gene TRBV2 combines with J gene TRBJ1-6; D perhaps matches TRBD1 (5 bases). CDR1 is SNHLY and CDR2 is FYNNEI in the germline V gene. The CDR3 covers 15 residues. V dropped 8 bases and J dropped 0 bases, with 11 bases sitting between them. The chain's CDR3 is CASSQGGSYNSPLHF. As DNA, the CDR3 is TGTGCCAGCTCGCAGGGAGGCTCCTATAATTCACCCCTCCACTTT.

V gene TRBV19 combines with J gene TRBJ1-2; D perhaps matches TRBD1 (6 bases). The CDR3 covers 17 residues. Trimming shortened V by 1 base and J by 0 bases, and 15 bases separated the two germline ends. Germline CDR1 LNHDA, CDR2 SQIVND (reference sequence). The CDR3 DNA follows: TGTGCCAGTAGTATAGGTCCCTACAGGGCTTCTAACTATGGCTACACCTTC. This sequence encodes CASSIGPYRASNYGYTF. The whole variable domain, remainder taken from reference TRBV19 and TRBJ1-2, is DGGITQSPKYLFRKEGQNVTLSCEQNLNHDAMYWYRQDPGQGLRLIYYSQIVNDFQKGDIAEGYSVSREKKESFPLTVTSAQKNPTAFYLCASSIGPYRASNYGYTFGSGTRLTVV.

The chain carries TRBV12-5 and TRBJ2-5; 8 bases line up with TRBD1. The CDR3 covers 17 residues. Losses at the gene ends were 1 base for V and 5 bases for J; bases not matched to a gene: 12. Germline V gene sequence: CDR1 LGHNT, CDR2 FRNRAP. The CDR3 here is CASGLGGTGNRGETQYF. DNA of the CDR3: TGTGCTAGTGGTTTGGGGGGGACAGGTAACCGAGGGGAGACCCAGTACTTC. Using reference TRBV12-5 and TRBJ2-5 for the parts outside the CDR3, the full variable domain is DARVTQTPRHKVTEMGQEVTMRCQPILGHNTVFWYRQTMMQGLELLAYFRNRAPLDDSGMPKDRFSAEMPDATLATLKIQPSEPRDSAVYFCASGLGGTGNRGETQYFGPGTRLLVL.

The chain joins TRBV7-6 to TRBJ2-3; 7 positions match TRBD1. Losses at the gene ends were 8 bases for V and 0 bases for J; bases not matched to a gene: 8. Germline assignment: CDR1 SGHVS and CDR2 FNYEAQ. The CDR3 spans 15 residues. Written as DNA, the CDR3 is TGTGCCAGCCAGAAGGGGGCTTCTAGCACAGATACGCAGTATTTT. Translation gives CASQKGASSTDTQYF.

The chain is built from TRBV7-9 and TRBJ2-5; 10 bases map to TRBD2. The length of the CDR3 is 15 residues. J lost 1 base, V lost 6 bases, and 5 bases had no gene match. The germline gives CDR1 SEHNR, CDR2 FQNEAQ (reference sequence). The CDR3 spells CASRILAGIQETQYF. In DNA form, the CDR3 reads TGTGCCAGCAGGATACTAGCGGGAATCCAAGAGACCCAGTACTTC. The variable domain in full, completed from reference TRBV7-9 and TRBJ2-5, reads DTGVSQNPRHKITKRGQNVTFRCDPISEHNRLYWYRQTLGQGPEFLTYFQNEAQLEKSRLLSDRFSAERPKGSFSTLEIQRTEQGDSAMYLCASRILAGIQETQYFGPGTRLLVL.

CDR3 sequence: CASRENTGLQNQPQHF. In DNA form, the CDR3 reads TGTGCCAGCAGGGAAAATACAGGGTTGCAAAATCAGCCCCAGCATTTT. The V gene is TRBV2, the J gene TRBJ1-5; D may be TRBD1 (6 bases). Germline V gene sequence: CDR1 SNHLY, CDR2 FYNNEI. This CDR3 comprises 16 residues. The ends were cut back, 6 bases at V and 4 bases at J, with 19 bases in the middle. Filled out from reference TRBV2 and TRBJ1-5, the complete variable domain reads EPEVTQTPSHQVTQMGQEVILRCVPISNHLYFYWYRQILGQKVEFLVSFYNNEISEKSEIFDDQFSVERPDGSNFTLKIRSTKLEDSAMYFCASRENTGLQNQPQHFGDGTRLSIL.

The rearrangement joins TRBV7-6 to TRBJ1-6, with D maybe TRBD1 (5 bases). This CDR3 has 15 residues. CDR1 is SGHVS, CDR2 FNYEAQ, per germline. Deletions cut 3 bases from V and 10 bases from J, with 16 bases between. In DNA, the CDR3 is TGTGCCAGCAGCTTTGACCAGGGCCTACGATCACCCCTCCACTTT. It codes for CASSFDQGLRSPLHF. The whole variable domain, filled in from reference TRBV7-6 and TRBJ1-6, reads GAGVSQSPRYKVTKRGQDVALRCDPISGHVSLYWYRQALGQGPEFLTYFNYEAQQDKSGLPNDRFSAERPEGSISTLTIQRTEQRDSAMYRCASSFDQGLRSPLHFGNGTRLTVT.

This clone was seen repeatedly, ten times or more. The chain has TRBV11-3 and TRBJ1-1; D is uncertain. Germline CDR1 reads SGHNT; CDR2 reads YENEEA. The CDR3 has 11 amino acids. V shed 5 bases and J shed 8 bases, with 9 bases lying between them. CDR3 DNA: TGTGCCAGCAGCCCCGGTCTGGAAGCTTTCTTT. The encoded protein is CASSPGLEAFF.

This sequence joins TRBV5-1 and TRBJ1-5; D remains ambiguous. V was pared by 4 bases and J by 1 base, with 12 bases between. The length of the CDR3 is 15 residues. Germline CDR1 SGHRS, CDR2 YFSETQ. CDR3 sequence reads: CASSPSGQSNQPQHF. Here the CDR3 DNA reads TGCGCCAGCAGCCCCAGTGGTCAGAGCAATCAGCCCCAGCATTTT.

This CDR3 is CASGLVRTGMVSGELFF. The CDR3 coding sequence is TGTGCTAGTGGTTTGGTAAGGACAGGGATGGTGTCCGGGGAGCTGTTTTTT. The rearrangement uses TRBV12-5 and TRBJ2-2; 8 bases are a match to TRBD1. Germline CDR1 reads LGHNT; CDR2 reads FRNRAP. The CDR3 is 17 residues long. V dropped 0 bases and J dropped 6; count of bases not matched to a gene: 9.

This chain uses TRBV18 with TRBJ2-7; D unresolved. Germline CDR1 and CDR2: KGHSH and LQKENI. CDR3 length equals 17 residues. Trimming took off 1 base at V and 6 bases at J, with 22 bases between the two ends. For the CDR3, the DNA is TGTGCCAGCTCACCACTTGATTTTAGCCGATCAGCCGGCGAGCAGTACTTC. This codes for CASSPLDFSRSAGEQYF.